A single sample gave rise to the 22 T cell receptor beta chains below, sequenced in a study of beta chain features in type 1 diabetes. All of the isolated RNA was reverse transcribed, so expressed TCRB transcripts were sequenced. The assay was immunoSEQ multiplex PCR, and TCRdb's table has in-frame clones only and misses some. The sample has 600,000 to 650,000 clones, roughly 15% seen once. Input material: naive CD4+ T cells from blood. Source of these receptors: a man between 18 and 29 years old in good health.

The chain uses TRBV19 and TRBJ2-4; TRBD1 or TRBD2 may be the D gene (5 bases each). Germline CDR1 and CDR2: LNHDA and SQIVND (reference sequence). The CDR3 extends over 14 amino acids. Trimming stripped 3 bases from V and 0 bases from J, with 6 bases between. This CDR3 is CASSIGTAKNIQYF. CDR3 in DNA: TGTGCCAGTAGTATTGGGACAGCCAAAAACATTCAGTACTTC.

The CDR3 loop is CASSFPGRTYEQYF. As DNA, the CDR3 is TGCGCCAGCAGCTTTCCGGGGAGGACCTACGAGCAGTACTTC. The V gene is TRBV5-1, the J gene TRBJ2-7; weak D call: TRBD2 (6 bases). There are 14 residues in the CDR3. Trimming removed 2 bases at V and 2 bases at J, with 11 bases between. The germline CDR1 and CDR2 sequences are SGHRS and YFSETQ.

This clone appeared a few times. V and J are TRBV13 and TRBJ2-2; D may be TRBD2 (5 bases). The V end was cut by 1 base, the J end by 6 bases, with 15 bases between. The CDR3 consists of 16 residues. Germline assignment: CDR1 PRHDT and CDR2 FYEKMQ (reference sequence). CDR3: CASSLAGSIRAGELFF. Here the CDR3 DNA reads TGTGCCAGCAGCTTAGCGGGGTCTATCCGCGCCGGGGAGCTGTTTTTT.

This chain links TRBV7-6 with TRBJ1-2; 8 bases are a match to TRBD1. CDR1 and CDR2 (germline): SGHVS, FNYEAQ. The CDR3 loop spans 15 amino acids. Trimming removed 5 bases from V and 2 bases from J; junction bases left unmatched: 7. The CDR3 DNA sequence: TGTGCCAGCAGCGGGTACAGGGGGAACAACTATGGCTACACCTTC. Translation: CASSGYRGNNYGYTF. Complete variable domain (other parts from reference TRBV7-6 and TRBJ1-2): GAGVSQSPRYKVTKRGQDVALRCDPISGHVSLYWYRQALGQGPEFLTYFNYEAQQDKSGLPNDRFSAERPEGSISTLTIQRTEQRDSAMYRCASSGYRGNNYGYTFGSGTRLTVV.

This clone has more than one count but fewer than ten. The chain carries TRBV5-4 and TRBJ2-1; 7 bases map to TRBD2. The V segment lost 3 bases and the J segment 1 base; nucleotides outside the gene matches: 10. Germline values: CDR1 SGHNT, CDR2 YYREEE (reference sequence). The CDR3 runs to 17 residues. The CDR3 DNA is TGTGCCAGCAGCTATGAGGGAGGGCCTAGGTCCTACAATGAGCAGTTCTTC. Translating gives CASSYEGGPRSYNEQFF.

The rearrangement links TRBV7-3 to TRBJ2-6; D might be TRBD1 (6 bases). From germline, CDR1 is SGHTA and CDR2 FQGTGA. The CDR3 has 13 amino acids. The V end lost 2 bases, the J end lost 11 bases, and 10 bases lay between the germline ends. The CDR3 here is CASSLEQGYVLTF. CDR3 nucleotide sequence: TGTGCCAGCAGCTTAGAACAGGGCTACGTCCTGACTTTC.

This sequence joins TRBV5-1 and TRBJ1-1; the D is unclear. Trimming stripped 4 bases from V and 2 bases from J, with 15 bases between. This CDR3 has 15 amino acids. Germline lookup yields CDR1 SGHRS and CDR2 YFSETQ. CDR3 amino acids: CASSPEGGLNTEAFF. The CDR3 nucleotides read TGCGCCAGCAGCCCCGAGGGAGGGCTTAACACTGAAGCTTTCTTT.

This clone was found a few times. This chain links TRBV28 with TRBJ2-2, with D perhaps being TRBD1 or TRBD2 (5 bases each). CDR1 is MDHEN, CDR2 SYDVKM, per germline. Deletions cut 8 bases from V and 0 bases from J, with 16 bases between. This CDR3 spans 16 amino acids. DNA for the CDR3: TGTGCCAGCCTTCCGGGGCGGGCCGCGAACACCGGGGAGCTGTTTTTT. Encoded protein: CASLPGRAANTGELFF.

This clone was counted only a few times. This chain connects TRBV7-9 to TRBJ1-6; D unresolved. Trimming shortened V by 2 bases and J by 3 bases, and 8 bases separated the two germline ends. CDR3 length equals 15 residues. CDR1 is SEHNR, CDR2 FQNEAQ, per germline (reference sequence). The CDR3 DNA is TGTGCCAGCAGCTTACCTTCTGGCTATAATTCACCCCTCCACTTT. Translated: CASSLPSGYNSPLHF.

The rearrangement links TRBV7-9 to TRBJ1-2; TRBD1 might be the D (5 bases). The V gene lost 6 bases and the J gene lost 8 bases, with 16 bases spanning the gap. Germline CDR1 is SEHNR and CDR2 is FQNEAQ (reference sequence). The CDR3 contains 13 residues. CDR3 amino acids: CASSPLSWGGYTF. The CDR3 DNA reads as TGTGCCAGCAGTCCCCTGAGTTGGGGCGGCTACACCTTC.

The chain is built from TRBV30 and TRBJ1-4, with D maybe TRBD1 (6 bases). Trimming shortened V by 7 bases and J by 8 bases, and 23 bases separated the two germline ends. Per the germline V gene, CDR1 is GTSNPN and CDR2 is SVGIG (reference sequence). CDR3 length equals 15 residues. The CDR3 DNA follows: TGTGCCTCCACCCGCATCCAGGGGAACGGCGAAAAACTGTTTTTT. Translation: CASTRIQGNGEKLFF.

This sequence joins TRBV9 and TRBJ1-1; D is uncertain. The V end was cut by 3 bases, the J end by 5 bases, with 14 bases between. The CDR3 is 14 residues long. Germline V gives CDR1 SGDLS, CDR2 YYNGEE. The CDR3 loop reads CASSAHRGLTEAFF. CDR3 nucleotides: TGTGCCAGCAGCGCTCACCGTGGTTTGACTGAAGCTTTCTTT.

This clone has just a few counts. The CDR3 is CASSARRGLSTGELFF. CDR3 DNA: TGCGCCAGCAGCGCCCGCCGGGGACTAAGTACCGGGGAGCTGTTTTTT. The chain links TRBV4-3 to TRBJ2-2; 7 bases line up with TRBD2. CDR3 length: 16 residues. CDR1 is LGHNA, CDR2 YSLEER, per germline. Trimming took 5 bases from V and 5 from J; bases not matched to a gene: 11.

This clone was recorded a few times. The rearrangement uses TRBV5-6 and TRBJ2-5; maybe TRBD1 (5 bases). This CDR3 is built from 17 residues. Germline values: CDR1 SGHDT, CDR2 YYEEEE. With 2 bases removed from V and 2 bases from J, the gap between germline ends came to 19 bases. The CDR3 DNA follows: TGTGCCAGCAGCTTACCAACTCGTGACAGACAACAAGAGACCCAGTACTTC. It is translated as CASSLPTRDRQQETQYF.

This clone showed up just a few times. The CDR3 nucleotides read TGTGCCAGCAGTTCCAGGACAGGGGAGTTGAATGGCTACACCTTC. Amino acids: CASSSRTGELNGYTF. V and J are TRBV28 and TRBJ1-2; 9 bases align to TRBD1. With 4 bases clipped from V and 6 bases from J, the junction kept 9 bases outside the gene matches. The CDR3 is made up of 15 amino acids. From germline, CDR1 is MDHEN and CDR2 SYDVKM.

The chain has TRBV28 and TRBJ2-1; possible D gene TRBD1, 6 bases. V shed 3 bases and J shed 13 bases, with 13 bases lying between them. The CDR3 covers 12 residues. CDR1 and CDR2 from the germline V gene are MDHEN and SYDVKM. Here the CDR3 reads CASSFSTGRQFF. Written as DNA, the CDR3 is TGTGCCAGCAGTTTTTCCACAGGGCGCCAGTTCTTC.

This clone was counted once. The rearrangement uses TRBV19 and TRBJ2-7; TRBD2 agrees at 10 bases. Trimming took 4 bases from V and 3 from J; bases not matched to a gene: 6. Germline CDR1 LNHDA, CDR2 SQIVND (reference sequence). The CDR3 runs to 15 residues. The chain's CDR3 is CASSTSSSGSYEQYF. The CDR3 DNA reads as TGTGCCAGTAGTACCTCCTCTAGCGGGAGCTACGAGCAGTACTTC.

The sample holds a few counts of this clone. This chain links TRBV14 with TRBJ1-2, with 9 bases lining up with TRBD1. V lost 2 bases and J lost 6; bases outside the gene matches: 7. The CDR3 is 15 residues long. Germline V CDR1 and CDR2: SGHDN, FVKESK. DNA for the CDR3: TGTGCCAGCAGCCAATTACAGGGGGCGAAGGATGGCTACACCTTC. Translation: CASSQLQGAKDGYTF.

This clone was seen more than once but under ten times. The chain employs TRBV5-4 and TRBJ2-1; 9 bases align to TRBD2. Per the germline V gene, CDR1 is SGHNT and CDR2 is YYREEE (reference sequence). Germline trimming cut 3 bases from V and 5 bases from J; bases unmatched to any gene: 6. The CDR3 loop spans 15 amino acids. Written as DNA, the CDR3 is TGTGCCAGCAGCTCCTATGGCGGGGGGGACAATGAGCAGTTCTTC. It translates to CASSSYGGGDNEQFF. The complete variable domain, with remaining parts taken from reference TRBV5-4 and TRBJ2-1, reads ETGVTQSPTHLIKTRGQQVTLRCSSQSGHNTVSWYQQALGQGPQFIFQYYREEENGRGNFPPRFSGLQFPNYSSELNVNALELDDSALYLCASSSYGGGDNEQFFGPGTRLTVL.

This clone was counted a few times. This sequence joins TRBV14 and TRBJ2-7; D is undetermined. V lost 5 bases to trimming and J lost 1 base, with 3 bases between them. The germline V gene has CDR1 SGHDN and CDR2 FVKESK. This CDR3 has 11 amino acids. CDR3 coding DNA: TGTGCCAGCAGCGGATCCTACGAGCAGTACTTC. Translation gives CASSGSYEQYF. Looking up the rest from reference TRBV14 and TRBJ2-7 gives the full variable domain: EAGVTQFPSHSVIEKGQTVTLRCDPISGHDNLYWYRRVMGKEIKFLLHFVKESKQDESGMPNNRFLAERTGGTYSTLKVQPAELEDSGVYFCASSGSYEQYFGPGTRLTVT.

The sample holds many counts of this clone. The chain recombines TRBV7-9 with TRBJ2-2, with D unresolved. The CDR3 length is 12 residues. The germline V gene has CDR1 SEHNR and CDR2 FQNEAQ (reference sequence). V was shortened by 9 bases and J by 3 bases, with 8 bases between the two germline ends. The CDR3 DNA is TGTGCCAGGAGTAGGGACACCGGGGAGCTGTTTTTT. Protein product: CARSRDTGELFF.

This chain joins TRBV6-1 and TRBJ2-3; TRBD2 matches at 7 bases. V was clipped by 7 bases and J by 3 bases; unmatched bases: 7. The CDR3 runs 14 residues. The germline CDR1 and CDR2 sequences are MNHNS and SASEGT. DNA of the CDR3: TGTGCCAGCAAGGCGGGAGAAGATACAGATACGCAGTATTTT. Protein product: CASKAGEDTDTQYF.